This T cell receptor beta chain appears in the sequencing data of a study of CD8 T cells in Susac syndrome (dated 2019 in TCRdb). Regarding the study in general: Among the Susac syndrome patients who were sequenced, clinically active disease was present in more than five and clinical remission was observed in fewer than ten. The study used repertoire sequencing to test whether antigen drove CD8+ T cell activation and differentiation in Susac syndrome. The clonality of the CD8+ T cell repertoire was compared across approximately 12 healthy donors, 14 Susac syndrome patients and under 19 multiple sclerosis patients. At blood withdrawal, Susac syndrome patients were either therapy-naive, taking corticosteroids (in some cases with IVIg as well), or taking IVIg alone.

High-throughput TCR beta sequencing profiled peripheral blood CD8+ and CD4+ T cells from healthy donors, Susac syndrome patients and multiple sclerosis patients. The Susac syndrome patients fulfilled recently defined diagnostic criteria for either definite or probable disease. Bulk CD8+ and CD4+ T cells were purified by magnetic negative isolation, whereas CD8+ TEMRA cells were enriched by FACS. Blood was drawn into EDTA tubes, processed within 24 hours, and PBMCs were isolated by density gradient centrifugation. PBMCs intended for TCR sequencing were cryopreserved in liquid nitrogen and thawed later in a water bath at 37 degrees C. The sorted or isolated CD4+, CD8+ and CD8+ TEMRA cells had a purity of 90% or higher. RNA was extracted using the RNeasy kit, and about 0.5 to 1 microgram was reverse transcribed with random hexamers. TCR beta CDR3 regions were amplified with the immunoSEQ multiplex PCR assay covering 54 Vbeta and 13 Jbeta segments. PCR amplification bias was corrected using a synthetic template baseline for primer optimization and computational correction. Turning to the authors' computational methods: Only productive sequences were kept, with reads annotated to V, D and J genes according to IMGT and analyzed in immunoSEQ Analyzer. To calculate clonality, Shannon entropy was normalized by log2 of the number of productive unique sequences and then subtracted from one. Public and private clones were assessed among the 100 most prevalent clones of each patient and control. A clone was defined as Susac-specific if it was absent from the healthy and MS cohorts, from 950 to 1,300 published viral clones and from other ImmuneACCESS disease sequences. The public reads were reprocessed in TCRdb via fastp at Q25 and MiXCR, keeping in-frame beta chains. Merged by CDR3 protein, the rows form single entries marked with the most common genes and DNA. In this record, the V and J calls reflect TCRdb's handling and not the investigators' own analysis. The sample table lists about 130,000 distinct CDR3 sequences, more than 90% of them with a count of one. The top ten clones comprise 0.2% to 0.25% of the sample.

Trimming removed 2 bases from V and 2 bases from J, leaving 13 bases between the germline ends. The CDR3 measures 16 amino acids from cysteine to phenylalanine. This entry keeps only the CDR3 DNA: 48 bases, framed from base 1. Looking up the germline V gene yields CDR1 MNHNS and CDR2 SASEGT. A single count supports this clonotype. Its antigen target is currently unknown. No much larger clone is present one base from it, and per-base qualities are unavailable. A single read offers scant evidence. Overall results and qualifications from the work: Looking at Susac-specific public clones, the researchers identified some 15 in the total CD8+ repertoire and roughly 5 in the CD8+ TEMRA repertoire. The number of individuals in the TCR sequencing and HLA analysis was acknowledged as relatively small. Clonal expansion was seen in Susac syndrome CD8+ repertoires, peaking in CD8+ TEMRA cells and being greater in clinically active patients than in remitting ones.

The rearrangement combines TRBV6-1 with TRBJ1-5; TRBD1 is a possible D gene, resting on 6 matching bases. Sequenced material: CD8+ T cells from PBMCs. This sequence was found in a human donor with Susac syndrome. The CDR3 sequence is CASSEYGGGGNQPQHF. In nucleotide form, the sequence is TGTGCCAGCAGTGAATACGGGGGCGGGGGCAATCAGCCCCAGCATTTT.